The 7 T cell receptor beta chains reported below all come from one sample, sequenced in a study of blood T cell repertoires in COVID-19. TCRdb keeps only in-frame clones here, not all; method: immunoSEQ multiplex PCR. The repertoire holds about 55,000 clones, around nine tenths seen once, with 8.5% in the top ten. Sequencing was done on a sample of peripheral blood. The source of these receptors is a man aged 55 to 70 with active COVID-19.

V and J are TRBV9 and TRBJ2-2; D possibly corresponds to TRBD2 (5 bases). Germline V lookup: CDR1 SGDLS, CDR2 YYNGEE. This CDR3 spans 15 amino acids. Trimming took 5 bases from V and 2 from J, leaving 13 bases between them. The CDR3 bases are TGTGCCAGCAGGGATGGGAGCCCAAACACCGGGGAGCTGTTTTTT. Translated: CASRDGSPNTGELFF.

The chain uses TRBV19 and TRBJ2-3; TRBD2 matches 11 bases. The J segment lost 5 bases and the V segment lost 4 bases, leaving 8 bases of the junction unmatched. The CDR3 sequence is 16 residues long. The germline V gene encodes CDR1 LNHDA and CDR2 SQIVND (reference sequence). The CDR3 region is CASSRNSGRAGDTQYF. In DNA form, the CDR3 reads TGTGCCAGTAGTAGAAATAGCGGGAGGGCCGGAGATACGCAGTATTTT.

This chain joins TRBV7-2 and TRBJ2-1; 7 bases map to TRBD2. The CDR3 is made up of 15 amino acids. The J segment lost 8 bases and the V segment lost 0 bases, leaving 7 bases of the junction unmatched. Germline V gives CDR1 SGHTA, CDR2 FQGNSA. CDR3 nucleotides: TGTGCCAGCAGCTTAGCGGGGAGGGGAAAGGATGAGCAGTTCTTC. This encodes CASSLAGRGKDEQFF. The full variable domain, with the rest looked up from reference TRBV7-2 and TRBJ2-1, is GAGVSQSPSNKVTEKGKDVELRCDPISGHTALYWYRQSLGQGLEFLIYFQGNSAPDKSGLPSDRFSAERTGGSVSTLTIQRTQQEDSAVYLCASSLAGRGKDEQFFGPGTRLTVL.

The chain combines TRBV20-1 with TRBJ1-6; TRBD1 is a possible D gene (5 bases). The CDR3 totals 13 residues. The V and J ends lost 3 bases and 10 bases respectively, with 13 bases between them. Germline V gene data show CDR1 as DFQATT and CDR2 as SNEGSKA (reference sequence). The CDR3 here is CSASRQGESPLHF. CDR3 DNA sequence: TGCAGTGCTAGTCGTCAGGGTGAATCACCCCTCCACTTT.

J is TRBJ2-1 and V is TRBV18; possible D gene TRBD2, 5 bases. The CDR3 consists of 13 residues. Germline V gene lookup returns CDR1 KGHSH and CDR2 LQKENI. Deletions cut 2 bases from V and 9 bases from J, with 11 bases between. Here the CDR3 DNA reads TGTGCCAGCTCACCAAGCAGCGAGGGTGAGCAGTTCTTC. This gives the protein CASSPSSEGEQFF.

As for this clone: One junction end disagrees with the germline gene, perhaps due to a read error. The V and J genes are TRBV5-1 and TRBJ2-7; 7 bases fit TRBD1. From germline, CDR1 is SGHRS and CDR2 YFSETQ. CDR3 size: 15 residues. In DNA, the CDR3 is TGCACCAGCAGCTTGTCACAGGGGAGCTCCTACGAGCAGTACTTC. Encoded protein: CTSSLSQGSSYEQYF.

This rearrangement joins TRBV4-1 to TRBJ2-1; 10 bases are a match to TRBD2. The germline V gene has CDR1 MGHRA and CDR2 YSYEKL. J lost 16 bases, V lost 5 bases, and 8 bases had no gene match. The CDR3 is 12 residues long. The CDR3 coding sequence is TGCGCCAGCAGCGGGGAGCGGGAGGGCCGATTCTTC. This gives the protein CASSGEREGRFF.